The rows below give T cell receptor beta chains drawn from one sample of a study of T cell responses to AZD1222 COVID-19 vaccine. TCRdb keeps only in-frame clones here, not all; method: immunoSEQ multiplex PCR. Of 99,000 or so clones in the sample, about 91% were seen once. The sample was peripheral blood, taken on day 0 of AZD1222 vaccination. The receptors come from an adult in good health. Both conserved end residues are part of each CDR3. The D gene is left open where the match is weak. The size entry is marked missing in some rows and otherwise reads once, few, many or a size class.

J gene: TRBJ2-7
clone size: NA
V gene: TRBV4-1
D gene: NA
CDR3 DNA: TGCGCCAGCAGCCAATGGTCGGGGAACTCCTACGAGCAGTACTTC
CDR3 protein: CASSQWSGNSYEQYF

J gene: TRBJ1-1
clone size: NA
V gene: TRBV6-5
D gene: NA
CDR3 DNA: TGTGCCAGCAGTTCCGACATAAGACGGGAAGCTTTCTTT
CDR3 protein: CASSSDIRREAFF

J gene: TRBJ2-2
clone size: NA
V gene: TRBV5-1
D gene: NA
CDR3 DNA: TGCGCCAGCAGCTTGGGACTTTGGCTAGTGGGGGCGACGAACACCGGGGAGCTGTTTTTT
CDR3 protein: CASSLGLWLVGATNTGELFF

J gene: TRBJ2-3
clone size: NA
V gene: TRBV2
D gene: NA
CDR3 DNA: TGTGCCAGCAGTGTTAGGGTGGGAGATACGCAGTATTTT
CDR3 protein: CASSVRVGDTQYF

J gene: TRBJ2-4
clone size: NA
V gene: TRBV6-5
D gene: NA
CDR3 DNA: TGTGCCAGCAGTTACTCCCAGGGGGGGGCCAAAAACATTCAGTACTTC
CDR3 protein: CASSYSQGGAKNIQYF

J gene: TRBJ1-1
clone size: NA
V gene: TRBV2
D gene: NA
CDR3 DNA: TGTGCCAGCCGAAACAAACCAGCCGGGTGGGTGGGGGGCAGTTTAACTGAAGCTTTCTTT
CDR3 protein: CASRNKPAGWVGGSLTEAFF

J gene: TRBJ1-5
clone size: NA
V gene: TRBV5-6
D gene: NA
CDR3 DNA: TGTGCCAGCAGCTCCCAGACTCTACAAGTTGGGTCCCAGCATTTT
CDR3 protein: CASSSQTLQVGSQHF

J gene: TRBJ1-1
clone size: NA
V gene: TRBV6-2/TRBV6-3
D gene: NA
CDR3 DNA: TGTGCCAGCAGTTACGATCGTGGGGGGGGTAAAGTCGACACTGAAGCTTTCTTT
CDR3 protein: CASSYDRGGGKVDTEAFF

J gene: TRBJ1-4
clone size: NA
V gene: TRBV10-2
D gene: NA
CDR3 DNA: TGCGCCAGCCTGAGGGGATCTGGTGAAAAACTGTTTTTT
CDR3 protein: CASLRGSGEKLFF

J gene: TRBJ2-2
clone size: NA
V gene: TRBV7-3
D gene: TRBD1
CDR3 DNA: TGTGCCAGCAGCCTGACAGGGAGAGGAACCGGGGAGCTGTTTTTT
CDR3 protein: CASSLTGRGTGELFF

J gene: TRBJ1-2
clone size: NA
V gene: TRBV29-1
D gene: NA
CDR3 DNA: TGCAGCGTTAACGGCTACACCTTC
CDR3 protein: CSVNGYTF

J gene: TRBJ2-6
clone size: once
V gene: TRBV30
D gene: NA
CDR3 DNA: TGTGCCTGGATGTGGACTGGGGCCAACGTCCTGACTTTC
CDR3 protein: CAWMWTGANVLTF

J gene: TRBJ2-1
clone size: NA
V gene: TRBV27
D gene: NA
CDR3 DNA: TGTGCCAGCAGTACAGGGTGGTACAATGAGCAGTTCTTC
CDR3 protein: CASSTGWYNEQFF

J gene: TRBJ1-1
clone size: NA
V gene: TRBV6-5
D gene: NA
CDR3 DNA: TGTGCCAGCAGCTACCGGGGACAGAACACTGAAGCTTTCTTT
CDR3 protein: CASSYRGQNTEAFF

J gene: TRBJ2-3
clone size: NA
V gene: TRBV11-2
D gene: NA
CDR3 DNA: TGTGCCAGCAGCTTAGATTACGGGGGAGGCACAGATACGCAGTATTTT
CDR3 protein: CASSLDYGGGTDTQYF

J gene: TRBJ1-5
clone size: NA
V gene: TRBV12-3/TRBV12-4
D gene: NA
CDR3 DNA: TGTGCCAGCAGTGTGGACAGTCATCAGCCCCAGCATTTT
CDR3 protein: CASSVDSHQPQHF

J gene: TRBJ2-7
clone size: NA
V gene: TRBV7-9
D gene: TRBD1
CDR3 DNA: TGTGCCAGCAGCTTACAGGGGGCTTCTCATGAGCAGTACTTC
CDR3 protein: CASSLQGASHEQYF

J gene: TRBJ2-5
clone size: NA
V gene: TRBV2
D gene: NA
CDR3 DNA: TGTGCCAGCAGTTTCGTAGTGGGGGGCCCAGGGGAGACCCAGTACTTC
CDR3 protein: CASSFVVGGPGETQYF

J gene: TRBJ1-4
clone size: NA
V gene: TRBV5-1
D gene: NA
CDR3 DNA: TGCGCCAGCAGGAGGGGAGGCGGGGAAAAACTGTTTTTT
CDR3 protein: CASRRGGGEKLFF

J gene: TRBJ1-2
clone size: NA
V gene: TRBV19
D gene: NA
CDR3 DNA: TGTGCCAGTAGTACCAACCCCGGGACGAGCAACGGCTACACCTTC
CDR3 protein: CASSTNPGTSNGYTF

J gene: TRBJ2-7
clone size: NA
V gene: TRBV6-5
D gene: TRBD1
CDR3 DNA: TGTGCCAGCAGTTACGCGGCAGGGGGCACCTACGAGCAGTACTTC
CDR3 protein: CASSYAAGGTYEQYF

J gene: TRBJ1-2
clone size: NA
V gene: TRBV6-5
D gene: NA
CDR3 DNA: TGTGCCAGCAGTACAACTAACTATGGCTACACCTTC
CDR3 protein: CASSTTNYGYTF

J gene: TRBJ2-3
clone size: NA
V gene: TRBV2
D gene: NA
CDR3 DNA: TGTGCCAGCCAAGTAGATACGCAGTATTTT
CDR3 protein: CASQVDTQYF

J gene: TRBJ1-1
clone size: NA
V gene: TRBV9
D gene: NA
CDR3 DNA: TGTGCCAGCAGCGTTTCAGTTGGGGGGACTGAAGCTTTCTTT
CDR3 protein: CASSVSVGGTEAFF

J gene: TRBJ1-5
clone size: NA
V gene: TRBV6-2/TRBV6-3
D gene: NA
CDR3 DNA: TGTGCCAGCAGTCGAGACAGGTTTAATCAGCCCCAGCATTTT
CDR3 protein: CASSRDRFNQPQHF

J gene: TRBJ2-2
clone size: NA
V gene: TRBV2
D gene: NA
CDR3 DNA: TGTGCCAGCCCAGGTTTTTCCGGGGAGCTGTTTTTT
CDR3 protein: CASPGFSGELFF

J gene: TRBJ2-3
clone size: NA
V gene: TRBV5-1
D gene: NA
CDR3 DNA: TGCGCCAGCAGCTTGCTTGGGGTTTCTAGCACAGATACGCAGTATTTT
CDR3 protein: CASSLLGVSSTDTQYF

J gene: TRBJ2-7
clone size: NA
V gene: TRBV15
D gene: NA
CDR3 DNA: TGTGCCACCAGCAGAGAAAGGGGCTCCTACGAGCAGTACTTC
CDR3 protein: CATSRERGSYEQYF

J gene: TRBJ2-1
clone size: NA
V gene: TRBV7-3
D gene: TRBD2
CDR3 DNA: TGTGCCAGCAGCTTGAGAACGGGACTAGCGGGGGAATCCTCCTACAATGAGCAGTTCTTC
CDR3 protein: CASSLRTGLAGESSYNEQFF

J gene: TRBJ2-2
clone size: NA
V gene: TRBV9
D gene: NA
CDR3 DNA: TGTGCCAGCAGCGTAGGGGGATCCGGGGAGCTGTTTTTT
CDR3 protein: CASSVGGSGELFF

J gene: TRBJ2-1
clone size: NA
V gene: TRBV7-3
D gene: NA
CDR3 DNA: TGTGCCAGCAGCGCAAGTGGGGGGGCGCCGCATGAGCAGTTCTTC
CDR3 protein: CASSASGGAPHEQFF

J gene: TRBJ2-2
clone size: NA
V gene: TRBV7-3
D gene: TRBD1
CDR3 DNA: TGTGCCAGCAGCCCCCAGGGACAGGGCAGAAACGGGGAGCTGTTTTTT
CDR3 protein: CASSPQGQGRNGELFF

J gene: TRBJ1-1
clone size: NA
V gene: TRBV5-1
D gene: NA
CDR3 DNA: TGCGCCAGCAGCTTCGGCGACACTGAAGCTTTCTTT
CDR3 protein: CASSFGDTEAFF

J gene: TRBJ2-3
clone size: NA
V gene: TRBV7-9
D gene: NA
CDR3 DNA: TGTGCCAGCAGCTTAGTACGGGATACGCAGTATTTT
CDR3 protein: CASSLVRDTQYF

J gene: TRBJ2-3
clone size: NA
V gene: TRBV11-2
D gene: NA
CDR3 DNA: TGTGCCAGCAGCTTAAATTGGGGCGCAGATACGCAGTATTTT
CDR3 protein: CASSLNWGADTQYF

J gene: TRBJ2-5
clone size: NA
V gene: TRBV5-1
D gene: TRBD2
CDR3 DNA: TGCGCCAGCAGCCCGGGGACTAGTGGGGGGGCGTCAGAGACCCAGTACTTC
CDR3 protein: CASSPGTSGGASETQYF

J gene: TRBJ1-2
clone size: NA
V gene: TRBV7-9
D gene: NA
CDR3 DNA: TGTGCCAGCAGCTTGGTCCTAGCTAACTATGGCTACACCTTC
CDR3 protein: CASSLVLANYGYTF

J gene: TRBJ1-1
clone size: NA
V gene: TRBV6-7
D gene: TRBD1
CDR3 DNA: TGTGCCAGCAGTTACTTGGTCCGACAGGGGAGCACTGAAGCTTTCTTT
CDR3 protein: CASSYLVRQGSTEAFF

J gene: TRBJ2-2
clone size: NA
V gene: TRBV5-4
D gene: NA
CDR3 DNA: TGTGCCAGCAGCTTGTTGGGCCTTGGCAACACCGGGGAGCTGTTTTTT
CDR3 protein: CASSLLGLGNTGELFF

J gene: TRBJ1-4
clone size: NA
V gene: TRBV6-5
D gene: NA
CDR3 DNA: TGTGCCAGCAGTCCCAGATCTCTCAATGAAAAACTGTTTTTT
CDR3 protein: CASSPRSLNEKLFF

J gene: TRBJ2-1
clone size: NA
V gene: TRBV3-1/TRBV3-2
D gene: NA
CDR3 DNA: TGTGCCAGCAGCCAAAGTGGGGGTTACAATGAGCAGTTCTTC
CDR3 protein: CASSQSGGYNEQFF

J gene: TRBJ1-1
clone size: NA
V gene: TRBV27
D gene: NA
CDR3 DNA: TGTGCCAGCCTAAGGGGCACTGAAGCTTTCTTT
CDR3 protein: CASLRGTEAFF

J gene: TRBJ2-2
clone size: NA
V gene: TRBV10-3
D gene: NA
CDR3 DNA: TGTGCCATCAGTGAGTCAGGATCTGGGCAGGGAAACACCGGGGAGCTGTTTTTT
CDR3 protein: CAISESGSGQGNTGELFF

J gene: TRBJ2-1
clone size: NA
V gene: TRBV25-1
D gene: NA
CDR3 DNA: TGTGCCAGCAGTCGGGGGTCTCCTTACAATGAGCAGTTCTTC
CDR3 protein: CASSRGSPYNEQFF

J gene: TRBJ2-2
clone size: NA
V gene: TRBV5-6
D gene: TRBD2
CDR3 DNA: TGTGCCAGCAGCCCACGGGGAGGGAGACGGGAGCTGTTTTTT
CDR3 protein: CASSPRGGRRELFF

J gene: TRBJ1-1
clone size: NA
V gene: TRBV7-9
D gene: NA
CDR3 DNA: TGTGCCAGCAGCTCCGACAGGATTGGGACTGAAGCTTTCTTT
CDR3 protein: CASSSDRIGTEAFF

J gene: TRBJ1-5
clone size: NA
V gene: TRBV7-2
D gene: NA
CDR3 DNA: TGTGCCAGCAGCTTAGTGGCACCCTCTAGCAATCAGCCCCAGCATTTT
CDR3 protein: CASSLVAPSSNQPQHF

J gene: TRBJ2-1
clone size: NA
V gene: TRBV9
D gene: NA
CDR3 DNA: TGTGCCAGCAGCGCTAGTGGGGGGGCCGGAAATGAGCAGTTCTTC
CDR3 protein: CASSASGGAGNEQFF

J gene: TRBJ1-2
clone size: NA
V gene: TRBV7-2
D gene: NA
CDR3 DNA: TGTGCCAGCAGCTTAGGCGGATTGCAAGATAACTATGGCTACACCTTC
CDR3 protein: CASSLGGLQDNYGYTF

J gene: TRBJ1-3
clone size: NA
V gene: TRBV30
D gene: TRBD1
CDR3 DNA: TGTGCCTGGGGGACAGGGGGAAACACCATATATTTT
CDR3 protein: CAWGTGGNTIYF

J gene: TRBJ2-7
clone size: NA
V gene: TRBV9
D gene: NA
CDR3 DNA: TGTGCCAGCAGCGTAGGTAACTCCTACGAGCAGTACTTC
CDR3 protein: CASSVGNSYEQYF

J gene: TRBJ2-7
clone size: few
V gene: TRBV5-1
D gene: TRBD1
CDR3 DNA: TGCGCCAGCAGCTTCGGGACAGGAGACGAGCAGTACTTC
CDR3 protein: CASSFGTGDEQYF